The 10 T cell receptor beta chains below were found in one sample sequenced in a study of T cells expressing NK-cell markers. TCRdb reprocessed the 5' RACE reads and keeps a single row for each CDR3 protein, giving no DNA. The sample's table shows approximately 150,000 distinct CDR3 sequences. Source material: blood T cells: a sorted CD56 or NKG2C T cell subset, CD4+ or CD8+ T cells, or bulk PBMC T cells (not recorded which). The receptors shown here come from a man aged 18 to 30 in good health.

The chain is built from TRBV21-1 and TRBJ2-1; TCRdb returns TRBD1, unconfirmable since there is no DNA. TRBV21-1 is a known pseudogene. CDR3 length: 16 amino acids. The CDR3 is CASSRRGRSSYNEQFF.

V gene TRBV25-1 combines with J gene TRBJ2-5. This CDR3 contains 13 residues. Germline CDR1 and CDR2: MGHDK and SYGVNS. CDR3 sequence: CASSDGVSETQYF.

The rearrangement uses TRBV2 and TRBJ1-2. The CDR3 is 16 amino acids. CDR1 is SNHLY and CDR2 is FYNNEI in the germline V gene. The CDR3 loop is CASSEGEAWANYGYTF.

V and J are TRBV9 and TRBJ2-1; TCRdb lists TRBD2, though no DNA is available to test this call. The CDR3 loop spans 15 amino acids. Germline values: CDR1 SGDLS, CDR2 YYNGEE. The CDR3 spells CASSVVAGAYNEQFF.

The rearrangement links TRBV27 to TRBJ2-1; TCRdb reports TRBD1, a call that lacks DNA to check it against. The CDR3 sequence is 14 residues long. Germline assignment: CDR1 MNHEY and CDR2 SMNVEV (reference sequence). CDR3 amino acids: CASRRDGIYNEQFF.

This chain links TRBV12-3 or TRBV12-4 with TRBJ1-5; with no DNA, the TCRdb D assignment of TRBD1 cannot be verified. This CDR3 is 14 amino acids long. This CDR3 reads CASSLIGADQPQHF.

V is TRBV5-1 and J is TRBJ2-1. The CDR3 loop spans 15 amino acids. Per the germline V gene, CDR1 is SGHRS and CDR2 is YFSETQ. CDR3 protein: CASSLDFWGDNEQFF.

CDR3 loop: CARSLVIAGDTDTQYF. The chain is built from TRBV2 and TRBJ2-3; no DNA is available, so the TRBD2 call from TCRdb remains unchecked. Germline CDR1 and CDR2: SNHLY and FYNNEI. This CDR3 contains 16 residues.

V usage is TRBV3-1 and J usage is TRBJ2-2. In germline, CDR1 is LGHDT, CDR2 YNNKEL (reference sequence). This CDR3 region has 12 residues. The chain's CDR3 is CASSQDLGELFF. The complete variable domain, with remaining parts taken from reference TRBV3-1 and TRBJ2-2, reads DTAVSQTPKYLVTQMGNDKSIKCEQNLGHDTMYWYKQDSKKFLKIMFSYNNKELIINETVPNRFSPKSPDKAHLNLHINSLELGDSAVYFCASSQDLGELFFGEGSRLTVL.

The chain uses TRBV5-1 and TRBJ2-1; TCRdb names TRBD2, which stays unverified in the absence of DNA. The CDR3 runs 17 residues. Germline CDR1 is SGHRS and CDR2 is YFSETQ. CDR3 protein: CASTPFERENAYNEQFF.